This passage covers 21 T cell receptor beta chains from one sample sequenced in a study of blood T cell repertoires in COVID-19. Sequenced by immunoSEQ multiplex PCR; TCRdb stores in-frame clones only, minus some. The sample carries over 250,000 clones, roughly 86% recorded once. Sequencing was done on a sample of PBMCs or T cells enriched from blood (not recorded which). These receptors were taken from a woman in her late teens or twenties who had recovered from COVID-19.

The chain carries TRBV11-2 and TRBJ1-1; the D is unclear. The CDR3 is 11 amino acids. Germline values: CDR1 SGHAT, CDR2 FQNNGV. Trimming stripped 5 bases from V and 11 bases from J, with 12 bases between. CDR3 nucleotide sequence: TGTGCCAGCAGCCCCTGGATGGAGGCTTTCTTT. Its protein product is CASSPWMEAFF.

This chain uses TRBV3-1 (or the pseudogene TRBV3-2) with TRBJ1-2; possibly TRBD1 for D (6 bases). The germline V gene encodes CDR1 LGHDT and CDR2 YNNKEL (reference sequence). With 1 base removed from V and 4 bases from J, the gap between germline ends came to 13 bases. This CDR3 contains 15 residues. CDR3: CASSQAGVLGYGYTF. DNA of the CDR3: TGTGCCAGCAGCCAAGCAGGGGTGTTGGGCTATGGCTACACCTTC.

This chain uses TRBV7-2 with TRBJ1-2; weak D call: TRBD1 (6 bases). The CDR3 is 14 residues long. Germline V CDR1 and CDR2: SGHTA, FQGNSA. Trimming shortened V by 4 bases and J by 4 bases, and 13 bases separated the two germline ends. The CDR3, as DNA: TGTGCCAGCAGCTCCCCTAGGGGGTCCTATGGCTACACCTTC. Residues: CASSSPRGSYGYTF.

The chain uses TRBV24-1 and TRBJ2-7, with 12 bases fitting TRBD2. There are 17 residues in the CDR3. Germline V gene sequence: CDR1 KGHDR, CDR2 SFDVKD. Trimming took 3 bases from V and 5 from J; bases not matched to a gene: 10. Here the CDR3 reads CATSDVGLAGSRDEQYF. CDR3 sequence (DNA): TGTGCCACCAGTGATGTCGGACTAGCGGGATCCCGGGACGAGCAGTACTTC.

The table lists this clone with a count of one. The chain recombines TRBV27 with TRBJ1-6, with 11 nucleotides matching TRBD1. Trimming took 3 bases from V and 9 from J; bases not matched to a gene: 4. The germline V gene has CDR1 MNHEY and CDR2 SMNVEV (reference sequence). There are 15 residues in the CDR3. CDR3 bases: TGTGCCAGCAGTTTTTCCGGACAGGGGGCTTCACCCCTCCACTTT. Translated, it gives CASSFSGQGASPLHF.

The rearrangement uses TRBV19 and TRBJ1-3; a weak D match, TRBD1 (5 bases). V was cut by 5 bases and J by 3 bases, with 17 bases left in between. Germline CDR1 LNHDA, CDR2 SQIVND (reference sequence). The CDR3 extends over 16 amino acids. The CDR3 DNA follows: TGTGCCAGTAGTCGTCCAGGGTCCGGGAGTGGAAACACCATATATTTT. The encoded protein is CASSRPGSGSGNTIYF.

The V call is TRBV28, the J call TRBJ2-1; D possibly corresponds to TRBD2 (6 bases). The CDR3 has 16 amino acids. Trimming left V 1 base short and J 4 bases short, with 14 bases between. The germline V gene encodes CDR1 MDHEN and CDR2 SYDVKM. The CDR3 region is CASSLSLAPRYNEQFF. The CDR3 DNA is TGTGCCAGCAGTTTATCTCTAGCGCCCCGATACAATGAGCAGTTCTTC.

The chain links TRBV5-1 to TRBJ2-1, with 7 bases lining up with TRBD2. Trimming removed 7 bases from V and 1 base from J; junction bases left unmatched: 11. Per germline, CDR1 SGHRS and CDR2 YFSETQ. CDR3 length equals 16 residues. DNA of the CDR3: TGCGCCAGCGGGCCGGGACTATCCCCTTCCTACAATGAGCAGTTCTTC. Its protein product is CASGPGLSPSYNEQFF. Variable domain in full (rest from reference TRBV5-1 and TRBJ2-1): KAGVTQTPRYLIKTRGQQVTLSCSPISGHRSVSWYQQTPGQGLQFLFEYFSETQRNKGNFPGRFSGRQFSNSRSEMNVSTLELGDSALYLCASGPGLSPSYNEQFFGPGTRLTVL.

This chain's CDR3 is CAITLGEADTQYF. CDR3 DNA sequence: TGTGCCATCACCCTGGGGGAGGCAGATACGCAGTATTTT. This chain links TRBV10-3 with TRBJ2-3, with D tentatively TRBD2 (6 bases). There are 13 residues in the CDR3. Germline CDR1 ENHRY, CDR2 SYGVKD. V was shortened by 7 bases and J by 4 bases, with 12 bases between the two germline ends.

This clone was seen once. V usage is TRBV3-1 (or the pseudogene TRBV3-2) and J usage is TRBJ2-1; 8 positions agree with TRBD2. The V segment lost 3 bases and the J segment 4 bases; nucleotides outside the gene matches: 5. This CDR3 region has 15 residues. The germline CDR1 and CDR2 sequences are LGHDT and YNNKEL (reference sequence). The CDR3 sequence: CASSHRTSLYNEQFF. For the CDR3, the DNA is TGTGCCAGCAGCCACCGGACTAGCCTTTACAATGAGCAGTTCTTC.

The genes are TRBV24-1 and TRBJ2-1; TRBD2 matches at 9 bases. V was pared by 0 bases and J by 7 bases, with 6 bases of the junction left unmatched. This CDR3 spans 16 amino acids. CDR1 and CDR2 (germline): KGHDR, SFDVKD. CDR3 region: CATSDLRPSGRNEQFF. The CDR3 nucleotides are TGTGCCACCAGTGATTTGAGGCCGAGCGGGAGGAATGAGCAGTTCTTC.

The chain combines TRBV3-1 (or the pseudogene TRBV3-2) with TRBJ1-2, with unresolved D. V lost 0 bases and J 4 bases, leaving 9 bases between the germline ends. The CDR3 extends over 14 amino acids. The germline gives CDR1 LGHDT, CDR2 YNNKEL (reference sequence). The CDR3 DNA follows: TGTGCCAGCAGCCAAGATACAGTAGGCTATGGCTACACCTTC. Its translation is CASSQDTVGYGYTF.

In DNA, the CDR3 is TGTGCCAGCAGCCTATCGGGACTTACTGGGGCCAACGTCCTGACTTTC. This encodes CASSLSGLTGANVLTF. The chain recombines TRBV4-2 with TRBJ2-6; D might be TRBD2 (6 bases). The CDR3 runs 16 residues. V was clipped by 4 bases and J by 2 bases, with 12 bases between them. Germline-derived CDR1 and CDR2 are LGHNA and YNFKEQ.

This chain links TRBV30 with TRBJ1-1, with a weak D call TRBD1 (5 bases). The CDR3 has 14 amino acids. Germline CDR1 GTSNPN, CDR2 SVGIG (reference sequence). V lost 0 bases to trimming and J lost 8 bases, with 16 bases between them. DNA for the CDR3: TGTGCCTGGAGTGTGGACGGTAAAGGGGTCGAAGCTTTCTTT. It is translated as CAWSVDGKGVEAFF.

This clone came up a few times. The chain recombines TRBV3-1 (or the pseudogene TRBV3-2) with TRBJ2-7; possibly TRBD2 for D (5 bases). The V gene's germline CDR1 is LGHDT and CDR2 YNNKEL (reference sequence). The CDR3 contains 13 residues. Trimming shortened V by 1 base and J by 3 bases, and 7 bases separated the two germline ends. This CDR3 reads CASSQAGFYEQYF. DNA of the CDR3: TGTGCCAGCAGCCAAGCGGGGTTCTACGAGCAGTACTTC.

J is TRBJ2-7 and V is TRBV7-2; TRBD2 aligns across 11 bases. Germline values: CDR1 SGHTA, CDR2 FQGNSA. The V and J ends lost 5 bases and 0 bases, in that order; junction bases with no gene match: 9. This CDR3 spans 17 amino acids. The CDR3 DNA is TGTGCCAGCAGCCATCCCCCGACTAGCGGGGACTCCTACGAGCAGTACTTC. Amino acids: CASSHPPTSGDSYEQYF.

J is TRBJ2-7 and V is TRBV5-5; 9 positions match TRBD1. Germline V gene lookup returns CDR1 SGHKS and CDR2 YYEKEE (reference sequence). V dropped 1 base and J dropped 3; count of bases not matched to a gene: 8. The CDR3 has 16 residues. The CDR3 here is CASSLSPGTGSYEQYF. The CDR3 nucleotides read TGTGCCAGCAGCTTGAGTCCCGGGACAGGGAGCTACGAGCAGTACTTC.

V gene TRBV7-8 combines with J gene TRBJ1-3, with no clear D. Trimming removed 0 bases from V and 0 bases from J, with 21 bases in between. The CDR3 contains 20 residues. Germline V gene sequence: CDR1 SGHVS, CDR2 FQNEAQ. The CDR3: CASSLARASERSTSGNTIYF. The CDR3 nucleotides are TGTGCCAGCAGCTTAGCGCGCGCTTCTGAACGTAGCACCTCTGGAAACACCATATATTTT.

The rearrangement uses TRBV27 and TRBJ2-7; 8 positions agree with TRBD1. The CDR3 consists of 12 residues. Per germline, CDR1 MNHEY and CDR2 SMNVEV (reference sequence). V shed 10 bases, J shed 4 bases, and the junction held 6 bases outside the gene matches. CDR3 bases: TGTGCCACAAGACAGGGGTATTACGAGCAGTACTTC. The encoded protein is CATRQGYYEQYF.

The chain combines TRBV6-2 or TRBV6-3 with TRBJ2-1; perhaps TRBD2 as D (6 bases). The germline CDR1 and CDR2 sequences are MNHEY and SVGEGT. The CDR3 extends over 17 amino acids. V was pared by 2 bases and J by 4 bases, with 18 bases between. CDR3 sequence (DNA): TGTGCCAGCAGTTACCCGGTGAGGAGCGGGTCTTACAATGAGCAGTTCTTC. Translation gives CASSYPVRSGSYNEQFF.

The rearrangement uses TRBV7-2 and TRBJ1-4; tentative D call: TRBD1 (5 bases). Germline V gene sequence: CDR1 SGHTA, CDR2 FQGNSA. CDR3 length equals 15 residues. V dropped 6 bases and J dropped 4 bases, with 15 bases sitting between them. CDR3 nucleotides: TGTGCCAGCAGACCCGCCGGACAAATTAATGAAAAACTGTTTTTT. Protein: CASRPAGQINEKLFF.